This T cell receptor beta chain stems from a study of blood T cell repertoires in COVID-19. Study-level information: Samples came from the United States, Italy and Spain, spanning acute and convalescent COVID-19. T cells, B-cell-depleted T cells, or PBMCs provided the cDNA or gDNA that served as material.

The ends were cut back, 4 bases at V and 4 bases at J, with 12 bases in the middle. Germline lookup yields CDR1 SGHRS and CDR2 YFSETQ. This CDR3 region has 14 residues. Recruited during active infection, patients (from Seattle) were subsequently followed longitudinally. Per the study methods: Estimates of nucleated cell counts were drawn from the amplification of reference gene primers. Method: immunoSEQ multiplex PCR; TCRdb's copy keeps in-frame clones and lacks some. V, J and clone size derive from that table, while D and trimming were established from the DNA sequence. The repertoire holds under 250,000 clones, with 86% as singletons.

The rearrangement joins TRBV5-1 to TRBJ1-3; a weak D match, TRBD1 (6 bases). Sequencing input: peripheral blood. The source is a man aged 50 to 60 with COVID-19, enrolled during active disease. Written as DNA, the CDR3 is TGCGCCAGCAGCGCCGCAGGGGTCGGAAACACCATATATTTT. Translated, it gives CASSAAGVGNTIYF.